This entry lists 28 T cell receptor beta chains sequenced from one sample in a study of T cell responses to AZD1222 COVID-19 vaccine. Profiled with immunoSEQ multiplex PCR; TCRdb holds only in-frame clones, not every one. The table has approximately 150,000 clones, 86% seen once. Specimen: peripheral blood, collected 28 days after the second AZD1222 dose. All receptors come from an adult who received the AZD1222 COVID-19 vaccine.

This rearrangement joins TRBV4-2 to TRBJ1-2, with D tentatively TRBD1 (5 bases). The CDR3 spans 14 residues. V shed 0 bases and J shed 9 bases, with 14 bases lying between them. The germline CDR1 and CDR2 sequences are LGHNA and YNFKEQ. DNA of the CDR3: TGTGCCAGCAGCCAAGATCGCAGGGAGATCCGCTACACCTTC. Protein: CASSQDRREIRYTF.

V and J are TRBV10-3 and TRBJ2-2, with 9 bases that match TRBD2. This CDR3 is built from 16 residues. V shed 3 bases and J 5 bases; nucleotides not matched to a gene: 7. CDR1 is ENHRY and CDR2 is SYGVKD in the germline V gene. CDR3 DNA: TGTGCCATCAGTGAAGGTCTAGCGGGACGTACCGGGGAGCTGTTTTTT. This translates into CAISEGLAGRTGELFF.

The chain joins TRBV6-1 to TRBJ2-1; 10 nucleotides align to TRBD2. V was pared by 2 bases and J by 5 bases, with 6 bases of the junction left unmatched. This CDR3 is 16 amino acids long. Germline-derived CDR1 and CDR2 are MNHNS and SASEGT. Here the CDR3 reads CASSESLAGNHNEQFF. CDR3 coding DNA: TGTGCCAGCAGTGAATCACTAGCGGGAAACCACAATGAGCAGTTCTTC.

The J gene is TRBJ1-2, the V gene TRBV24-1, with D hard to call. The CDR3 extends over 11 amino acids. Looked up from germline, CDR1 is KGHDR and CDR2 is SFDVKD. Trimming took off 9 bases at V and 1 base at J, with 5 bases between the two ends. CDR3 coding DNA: TGTGCCACCTGTTTTAACTATGGCTACACCTTC. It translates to CATCFNYGYTF.

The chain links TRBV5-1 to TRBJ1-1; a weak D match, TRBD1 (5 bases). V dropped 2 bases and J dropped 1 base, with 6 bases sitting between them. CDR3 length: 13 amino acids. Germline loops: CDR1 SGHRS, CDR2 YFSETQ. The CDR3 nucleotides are TGCGCCAGCAGCTTTCAGGGGAACACTGAAGCTTTCTTT. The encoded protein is CASSFQGNTEAFF.

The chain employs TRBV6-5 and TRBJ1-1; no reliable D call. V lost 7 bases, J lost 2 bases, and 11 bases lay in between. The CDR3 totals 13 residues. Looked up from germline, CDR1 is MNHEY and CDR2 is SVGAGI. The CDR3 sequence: CASNSGPNTEAFF. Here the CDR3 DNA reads TGTGCCAGCAATTCAGGCCCAAACACTGAAGCTTTCTTT.

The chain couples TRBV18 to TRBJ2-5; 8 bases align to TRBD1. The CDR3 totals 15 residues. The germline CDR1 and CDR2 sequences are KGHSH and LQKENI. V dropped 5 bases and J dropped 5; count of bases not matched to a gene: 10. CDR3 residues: CASSTMTGVTETQYF. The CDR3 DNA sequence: TGTGCCAGCTCAACAATGACAGGGGTCACTGAGACCCAGTACTTC.

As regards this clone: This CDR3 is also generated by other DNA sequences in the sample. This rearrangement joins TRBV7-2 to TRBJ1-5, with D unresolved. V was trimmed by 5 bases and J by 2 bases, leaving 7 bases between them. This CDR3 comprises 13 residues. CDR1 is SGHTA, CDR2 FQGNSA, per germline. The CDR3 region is CASSGRGNQPQHF. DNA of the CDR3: TGTGCCAGCAGCGGCCGAGGCAATCAGCCCCAGCATTTT.

CDR3 DNA sequence: TGTGCCAGCAGTTACTCGGGGACAATGAACACTGAAGCTTTCTTT. It is translated as CASSYSGTMNTEAFF. This chain links TRBV6-5 with TRBJ1-1; weak D call: TRBD1 (6 bases). With 0 bases removed from V and 0 bases from J, the gap between germline ends came to 8 bases. This CDR3 has 15 amino acids. Germline V gene sequence: CDR1 MNHEY, CDR2 SVGAGI.

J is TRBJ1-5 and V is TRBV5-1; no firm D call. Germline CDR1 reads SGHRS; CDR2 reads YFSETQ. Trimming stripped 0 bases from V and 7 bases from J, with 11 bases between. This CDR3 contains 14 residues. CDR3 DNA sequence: TGCGCCAGCAGCTTGGAGGGTTTTCCACAGCCCCAGCATTTT. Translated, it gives CASSLEGFPQPQHF.

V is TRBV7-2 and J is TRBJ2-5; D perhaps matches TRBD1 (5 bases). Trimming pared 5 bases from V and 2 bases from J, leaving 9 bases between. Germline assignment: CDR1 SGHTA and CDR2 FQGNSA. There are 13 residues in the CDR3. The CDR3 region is CASSLRQQETQYF. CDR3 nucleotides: TGTGCCAGCAGCCTAAGACAGCAAGAGACCCAGTACTTC.

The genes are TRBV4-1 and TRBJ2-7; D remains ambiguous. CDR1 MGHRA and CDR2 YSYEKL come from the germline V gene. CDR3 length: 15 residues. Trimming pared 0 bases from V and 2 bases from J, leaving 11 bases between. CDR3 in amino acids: CASSQDMRDPYEQYF. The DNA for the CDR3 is TGCGCCAGCAGCCAAGATATGCGAGATCCCTACGAGCAGTACTTC.

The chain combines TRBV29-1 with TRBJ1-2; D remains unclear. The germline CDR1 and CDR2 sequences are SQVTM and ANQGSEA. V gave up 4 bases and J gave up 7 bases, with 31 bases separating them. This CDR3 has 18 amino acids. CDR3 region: CSVASKWTQISLKGGYTF. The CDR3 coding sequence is TGCAGCGTTGCCTCGAAATGGACGCAAATCTCCCTAAAAGGTGGCTACACCTTC.

CDR3 amino acids: CSVWGQYMNTEAFF. The CDR3 DNA sequence: TGCAGCGTTTGGGGACAGTACATGAACACTGAAGCTTTCTTT. The chain uses TRBV29-1 and TRBJ1-1; 7 bases fit TRBD1. J was trimmed by 0 bases and V by 5 bases; bases with no gene match: 6. Germline CDR1 reads SQVTM; CDR2 reads ANQGSEA. This CDR3 comprises 14 residues.

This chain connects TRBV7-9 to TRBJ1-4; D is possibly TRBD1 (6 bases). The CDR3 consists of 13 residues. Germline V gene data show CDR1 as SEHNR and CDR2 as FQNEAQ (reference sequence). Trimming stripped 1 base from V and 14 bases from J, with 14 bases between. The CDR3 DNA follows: TGTGCCAGCAGCTTAGAGGGGGGGCAGCGGCTGTTTTTT. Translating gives CASSLEGGQRLFF.

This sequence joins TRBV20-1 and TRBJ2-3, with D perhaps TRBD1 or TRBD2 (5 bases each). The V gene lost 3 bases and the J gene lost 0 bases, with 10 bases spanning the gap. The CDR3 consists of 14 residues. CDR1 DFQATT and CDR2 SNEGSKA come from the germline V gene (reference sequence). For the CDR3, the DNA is TGCAGTGCTAGTCCTGGGGGTAGCACAGATACGCAGTATTTT. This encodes CSASPGGSTDTQYF.

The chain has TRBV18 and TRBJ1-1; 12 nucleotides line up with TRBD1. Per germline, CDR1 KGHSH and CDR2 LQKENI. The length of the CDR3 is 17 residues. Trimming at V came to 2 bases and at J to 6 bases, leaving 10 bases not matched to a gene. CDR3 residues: CASSPTGQGANYAEAFF. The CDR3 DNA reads TGTGCCAGCTCACCAACGGGACAGGGGGCTAATTACGCTGAAGCTTTCTTT.

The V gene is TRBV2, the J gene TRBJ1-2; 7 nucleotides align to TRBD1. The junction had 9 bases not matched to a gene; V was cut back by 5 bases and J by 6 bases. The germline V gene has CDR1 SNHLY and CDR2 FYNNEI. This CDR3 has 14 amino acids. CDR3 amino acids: CASSTLQGTDGYTF. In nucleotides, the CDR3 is TGTGCCAGCAGTACCCTACAGGGGACGGATGGCTACACCTTC.

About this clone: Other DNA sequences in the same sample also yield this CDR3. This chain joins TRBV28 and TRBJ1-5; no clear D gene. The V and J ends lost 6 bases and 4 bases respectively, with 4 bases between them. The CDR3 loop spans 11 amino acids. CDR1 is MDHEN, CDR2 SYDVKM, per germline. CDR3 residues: CASSTNQPQHF. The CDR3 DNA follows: TGTGCCAGCAGCACTAATCAGCCCCAGCATTTT.

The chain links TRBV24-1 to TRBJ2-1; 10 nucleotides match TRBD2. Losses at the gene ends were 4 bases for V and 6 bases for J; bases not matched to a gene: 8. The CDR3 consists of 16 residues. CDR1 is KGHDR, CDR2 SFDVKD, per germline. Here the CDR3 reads CATSDPSGGAFNEQFF. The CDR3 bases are TGTGCCACCAGTGACCCGAGCGGGGGGGCGTTCAATGAGCAGTTCTTC.

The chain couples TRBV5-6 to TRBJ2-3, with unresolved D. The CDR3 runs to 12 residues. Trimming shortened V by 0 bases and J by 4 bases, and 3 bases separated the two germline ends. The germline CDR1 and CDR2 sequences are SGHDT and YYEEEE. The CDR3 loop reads CASSLGADTQYF. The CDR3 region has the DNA TGTGCCAGCAGCTTGGGGGCAGATACGCAGTATTTT. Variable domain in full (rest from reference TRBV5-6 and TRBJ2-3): DAGVTQSPTHLIKTRGQQVTLRCSPKSGHDTVSWYQQALGQGPQFIFQYYEEEERQRGNFPDRFSGHQFPNYSSELNVNALLLGDSALYLCASSLGADTQYFGPGTRLTVL.

CDR3 DNA: TGTGCCAGCTCACCACCGAGTCCGGTCCACGAGCAGTACTTC. This gives the protein CASSPPSPVHEQYF. This rearrangement joins TRBV18 to TRBJ2-7; D gene uncertain. Germline V gene lookup returns CDR1 KGHSH and CDR2 LQKENI. This CDR3 contains 14 residues. The V gene lost 0 bases and the J gene lost 5 bases, with 11 bases spanning the gap.

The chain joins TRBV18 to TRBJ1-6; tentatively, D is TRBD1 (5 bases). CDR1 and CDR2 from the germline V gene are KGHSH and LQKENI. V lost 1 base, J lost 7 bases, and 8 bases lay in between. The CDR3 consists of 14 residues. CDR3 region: CASSPQGQNSPLHF. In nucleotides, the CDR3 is TGTGCCAGCTCACCACAGGGGCAGAATTCACCCCTCCACTTT. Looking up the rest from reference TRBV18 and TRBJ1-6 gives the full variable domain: NAGVMQNPRHLVRRRGQEARLRCSPMKGHSHVYWYRQLPEEGLKFMVYLQKENIIDESGMPKERFSAEFPKEGPSILRIQQVVRGDSAAYFCASSPQGQNSPLHFGNGTRLTVT.

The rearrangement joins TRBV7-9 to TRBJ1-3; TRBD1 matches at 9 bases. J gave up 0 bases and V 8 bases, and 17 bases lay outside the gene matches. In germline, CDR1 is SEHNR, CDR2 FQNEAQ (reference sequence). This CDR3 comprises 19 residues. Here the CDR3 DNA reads TGTGCCAGCCGGGAAGTTCGGACAGGGGTCGCCGGCTCTGGAAACACCATATATTTT. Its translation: CASREVRTGVAGSGNTIYF.

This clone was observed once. In DNA, the CDR3 is TGTGCCAGCAGCGTAGGATCGGGGGAAGCTACGGACACCGGGGAGCTGTTTTTT. This sequence encodes CASSVGSGEATDTGELFF. V is TRBV9 and J is TRBJ2-2, with D tentatively TRBD2 (6 bases). CDR3 length: 18 amino acids. V lost 0 bases to trimming and J lost 3 bases, with 18 bases between them. Germline V CDR1 and CDR2: SGDLS, YYNGEE.

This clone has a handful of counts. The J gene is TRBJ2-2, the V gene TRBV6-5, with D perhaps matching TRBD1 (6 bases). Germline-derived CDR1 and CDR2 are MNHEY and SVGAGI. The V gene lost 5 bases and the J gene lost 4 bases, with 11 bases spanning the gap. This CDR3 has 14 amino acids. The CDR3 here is CASSPQGITGELFF. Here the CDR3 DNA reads TGTGCCAGCAGTCCTCAGGGGATCACCGGGGAGCTGTTTTTT.

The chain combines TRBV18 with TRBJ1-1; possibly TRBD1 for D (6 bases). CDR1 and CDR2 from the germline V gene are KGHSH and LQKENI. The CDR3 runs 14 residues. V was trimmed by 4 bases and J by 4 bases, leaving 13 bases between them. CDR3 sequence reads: CASSRGGPGTEAFF. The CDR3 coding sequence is TGTGCCAGCTCACGAGGGGGGCCCGGCACTGAAGCTTTCTTT. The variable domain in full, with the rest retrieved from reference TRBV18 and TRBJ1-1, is NAGVMQNPRHLVRRRGQEARLRCSPMKGHSHVYWYRQLPEEGLKFMVYLQKENIIDESGMPKERFSAEFPKEGPSILRIQQVVRGDSAAYFCASSRGGPGTEAFFGQGTRLTVV.

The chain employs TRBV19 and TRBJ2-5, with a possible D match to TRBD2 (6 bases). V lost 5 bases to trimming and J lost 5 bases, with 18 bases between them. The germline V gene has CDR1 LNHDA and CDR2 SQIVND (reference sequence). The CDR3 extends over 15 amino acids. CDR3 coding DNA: TGTGCCAGTAGTCCCCAAGGAGGGCTTGGGGAGACCCAGTACTTC. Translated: CASSPQGGLGETQYF.